The 26 T cell receptor beta chains reported below all come from one sample, sequenced in a study of CD8+ T cells in alopecia areata. Treatment defined: oral pan-JAK inhibitor, 5-10 mg twice daily. Isolated RNA was reverse transcribed into cDNA used as the sequencing template. Clones were sequenced by immunoSEQ multiplex PCR, and TCRdb holds only the in-frame ones, with some missing. This repertoire shows roughly 200,000 clones, around 58% found once; its top ten account for 10% to 15%. This specimen consisted of CD8+ T cells sorted from blood, obtained at week 24, from a patient treated with tofacitinib. These receptors originate from a human donor with alopecia areata.

This clone has more than one count but fewer than ten. The chain combines TRBV29-1 with TRBJ1-2; no firm D call. V gave up 8 bases and J gave up 8 bases, with 21 bases separating them. Per germline, CDR1 SQVTM and CDR2 ANQGSEA. The CDR3 sequence is 13 residues long. CDR3 nucleotide sequence: TGCAGCTTTCGCGGGTTAGTTGTTGAGGGCTACACCTTC. Translation: CSFRGLVVEGYTF.

This clone was picked up one time. The V gene is TRBV7-9, the J gene TRBJ1-2; unclear D gene. Trimming left V 2 bases short and J 0 bases short, with 10 bases between. The CDR3 is made up of 15 amino acids. Germline V gene data show CDR1 as SEHNR and CDR2 as FQNEAQ (reference sequence). The CDR3 coding sequence is TGTGCCAGCAGCTTATCGGGCGGAACTAACTATGGCTACACCTTC. This encodes CASSLSGGTNYGYTF.

In this sample, this clone turned up a few times. The CDR3 spells CAWSPTREQPQHF. The CDR3 bases are TGTGCCTGGAGTCCCACGCGGGAGCAGCCCCAGCATTTT. This chain connects TRBV30 to TRBJ1-5; D is undetermined. CDR3 length equals 13 residues. V shed 2 bases and J shed 7 bases, with 12 bases lying between them. In germline, CDR1 is GTSNPN, CDR2 SVGIG (reference sequence).

This clone was counted a single time. J is TRBJ2-3 and V is TRBV29-1; D call uncertain. The length of the CDR3 is 13 residues. Germline V lookup: CDR1 SQVTM, CDR2 ANQGSEA. Trimming stripped 6 bases from V and 2 bases from J, with 12 bases between. CDR3 amino acids: CSVVGRNTDTQYF. CDR3 nucleotides: TGCAGCGTCGTCGGGCGTAACACAGATACGCAGTATTTT.

V gene TRBV6-1 combines with J gene TRBJ1-5; 7 bases are shared with TRBD1. Germline values: CDR1 MNHNS, CDR2 SASEGT. The CDR3 is made up of 14 amino acids. Germline trimming cut 3 bases from V and 4 bases from J; bases unmatched to any gene: 3. The CDR3 sequence is CASSDGTANQPQHF. The CDR3 DNA is TGTGCCAGCAGTGACGGGACAGCGAATCAGCCCCAGCATTTT.

The chain combines TRBV20-1 with TRBJ2-3; the D is unclear. CDR1 DFQATT and CDR2 SNEGSKA come from the germline V gene (reference sequence). The CDR3 sequence is 11 residues long. Trimming removed 5 bases at V and 10 bases at J, with 13 bases between. The CDR3 spells CSAEIRLAQYF. In DNA form, the CDR3 reads TGCAGTGCTGAAATCAGGCTGGCGCAGTATTTT.

This rearrangement joins TRBV4-2 to TRBJ2-1; 11 bases map to TRBD2. The CDR3 totals 16 residues. In germline, CDR1 is LGHNA, CDR2 YNFKEQ. Germline trimming cut 1 base from V and 8 bases from J; bases unmatched to any gene: 7. The CDR3, as DNA: TGTGCCAGCAGCCAAGTACTTAGCGGGGGGGCCGATGAGCAGTTCTTC. Its protein is CASSQVLSGGADEQFF.

V is TRBV6-5 and J is TRBJ1-1, with D perhaps TRBD1 (6 bases). This CDR3 is 16 amino acids long. The V end lost 4 bases, the J end lost 5 bases, and 20 bases lay between the germline ends. Germline V gene data show CDR1 as MNHEY and CDR2 as SVGAGI. CDR3 protein: CASSFAGRYRATEAFF. The CDR3 DNA sequence: TGTGCCAGCAGTTTCGCGGGACGCTACAGGGCTACTGAAGCTTTCTTT.

This clone was observed once. The genes are TRBV9 and TRBJ1-1, with D tentatively TRBD1 (5 bases). CDR1 SGDLS and CDR2 YYNGEE come from the germline V gene. The ends were cut back, 0 bases at V and 1 base at J, with 7 bases in the middle. The CDR3 covers 14 residues. CDR3 amino acids: CASSVDQGNTEAFF. CDR3 bases: TGTGCCAGCAGCGTAGACCAGGGGAACACTGAAGCTTTCTTT.

The V call is TRBV11-2, the J call TRBJ2-2; no reliable D call. V dropped 5 bases and J dropped 7 bases, with 11 bases sitting between them. The CDR3 loop spans 13 amino acids. CDR1 SGHAT and CDR2 FQNNGV come from the germline V gene. CDR3 loop: CASSDEYGGELFF. CDR3 nucleotides: TGTGCCAGCAGCGACGAATACGGCGGGGAGCTGTTTTTT.

A remark on this clone: The sample carries other DNA sequences with the same CDR3. The rearrangement uses TRBV9 and TRBJ1-1; tentatively, D is TRBD1 (6 bases). Per germline, CDR1 SGDLS and CDR2 YYNGEE. V was cut by 4 bases and J by 2 bases, with 9 bases left in between. This CDR3 contains 13 residues. The CDR3 protein is CASSKTGNTEAFF. DNA for the CDR3: TGTGCCAGCAGCAAGACAGGTAACACTGAAGCTTTCTTT.

Concerning this clone: The same CDR3 also results from other DNA sequences found in this sample. Written as DNA, the CDR3 is TGTGCCAGCGGACAGCCCCAGCATTTT. Amino acid sequence: CASGQPQHF. The chain joins TRBV2 to TRBJ1-5, with D uncertain. Germline values: CDR1 SNHLY, CDR2 FYNNEI. The V gene lost 8 bases and the J gene lost 7 bases, with 3 bases spanning the gap. The CDR3 loop spans 9 amino acids.

The chain joins TRBV29-1 to TRBJ1-5; 9 bases are a match to TRBD1. CDR3 length: 15 residues. Looked up from germline, CDR1 is SQVTM and CDR2 is ANQGSEA. Unmatched junction bases numbered 10, after V lost 4 bases and J lost 6 bases. CDR3 amino acids: CSVVWGGTGPQPQHF. The CDR3 region has the DNA TGCAGCGTTGTATGGGGAGGGACAGGGCCTCAGCCCCAGCATTTT.

This clone has more than one count but fewer than ten. The V and J genes are TRBV7-4 and TRBJ2-5; 7 positions agree with TRBD2. The germline V gene encodes CDR1 SGHVT and CDR2 SQSDAQ. The trim removed 2 bases at V and 3 bases at J, leaving 6 bases unmatched. CDR3 length: 15 residues. The chain's CDR3 is CASSLIGEGKETQYF. DNA of the CDR3: TGTGCCAGCAGCTTAATCGGGGAGGGGAAAGAGACCCAGTACTTC.

This sequence joins TRBV7-2 and TRBJ2-3, with TRBD2 matching 12 bases. The CDR3 loop spans 16 amino acids. Germline CDR1 and CDR2: SGHTA and FQGNSA. With V trimmed by 6 bases and J by 4 bases, 8 bases remained unmatched. The CDR3 region is CASRSLAGGPSDTQYF. CDR3 sequence (DNA): TGTGCCAGCAGATCTCTAGCGGGGGGGCCCTCAGATACGCAGTATTTT.

This clone was seen a few times. The chain combines TRBV5-1 with TRBJ2-7, with 8 bases that match TRBD1. This CDR3 has 14 residues. Per germline, CDR1 SGHRS and CDR2 YFSETQ. V lost 0 bases and J lost 3; bases outside the gene matches: 2. DNA for the CDR3: TGCGCCAGCAGCTTGGGACAGGGGATCTACGAGCAGTACTTC. The encoded protein is CASSLGQGIYEQYF. Full variable domain (rest looked up from reference TRBV5-1 and TRBJ2-7): KAGVTQTPRYLIKTRGQQVTLSCSPISGHRSVSWYQQTPGQGLQFLFEYFSETQRNKGNFPGRFSGRQFSNSRSEMNVSTLELGDSALYLCASSLGQGIYEQYFGPGTRLTVT.

The genes are TRBV5-1 and TRBJ2-1; no reliable D call. In germline, CDR1 is SGHRS, CDR2 YFSETQ. The CDR3 runs to 11 residues. The V end lost 3 bases, the J end lost 9 bases, and 7 bases lay between the germline ends. CDR3: CASSYSGEQFF. The CDR3 nucleotides are TGCGCCAGCAGCTATAGTGGTGAGCAGTTCTTC.

V is TRBV5-6 and J is TRBJ1-5; D is possibly TRBD1 (6 bases). The V and J ends lost 4 bases and 9 bases respectively, with 11 bases between them. The germline V gene encodes CDR1 SGHDT and CDR2 YYEEEE. This CDR3 comprises 12 residues. For the CDR3, the DNA is TGTGCCAGCAGCAGACAGGAATTGCCCCAGCATTTT. Translated: CASSRQELPQHF. Full variable domain (rest looked up from reference TRBV5-6 and TRBJ1-5): DAGVTQSPTHLIKTRGQQVTLRCSPKSGHDTVSWYQQALGQGPQFIFQYYEEEERQRGNFPDRFSGHQFPNYSSELNVNALLLGDSALYLCASSRQELPQHFGDGTRLSIL.

The chain uses TRBV9 and TRBJ1-6, with 7 bases aligning to TRBD1. The germline V gene encodes CDR1 SGDLS and CDR2 YYNGEE. V dropped 5 bases and J dropped 10; count of bases not matched to a gene: 12. This CDR3 spans 15 amino acids. In DNA form, the CDR3 reads TGTGCCAGCAGTAGGGGGAGGGGGCAAGTGTCACCCCTCCACTTT. Protein: CASSRGRGQVSPLHF.

The gene calls are TRBV5-1 and TRBJ2-7, with D tentatively TRBD1 or TRBD2 (5 bases each). Trimming took off 3 bases at V and 0 bases at J, with 13 bases between the two ends. Germline-derived CDR1 and CDR2 are SGHRS and YFSETQ. This CDR3 region has 15 residues. CDR3 amino acids: CASSSTRDASYEQYF. For the CDR3, the DNA is TGCGCCAGCAGCTCTACTCGGGACGCCTCCTACGAGCAGTACTTC.

The chain employs TRBV6-5 and TRBJ2-7; D perhaps matches TRBD1 (5 bases). CDR1 and CDR2 (germline): MNHEY, SVGAGI. The V end lost 8 bases, the J end lost 4 bases, and 21 bases lay between the germline ends. The CDR3 loop spans 15 amino acids. CDR3 DNA sequence: TGTGCCAGCGGTCTCCTTCAGGGTCCCAATTACGAGCAGTACTTC. It yields the protein CASGLLQGPNYEQYF.

The chain combines TRBV30 with TRBJ1-1; a possible D gene is TRBD1 (5 bases). Germline assignment: CDR1 GTSNPN and CDR2 SVGIG (reference sequence). The length of the CDR3 is 11 residues. Trimming removed 1 base from V and 8 bases from J, with 8 bases in between. The CDR3 DNA sequence: TGTGCCTGGAGTGGGGGGAGCGAAGCTTTCTTT. Amino acids: CAWSGGSEAFF.

V and J are TRBV2 and TRBJ1-1; no clear D. CDR1 and CDR2 (germline): SNHLY, FYNNEI. V was trimmed by 7 bases and J by 1 base, leaving 10 bases between them. There are 13 residues in the CDR3. CDR3 residues: CASTVGKNTEAFF. Here the CDR3 DNA reads TGTGCCAGCACGGTAGGCAAGAACACTGAAGCTTTCTTT.

The CDR3 here is CASSDGQPNQPQHF. The CDR3 nucleotides read TGTGCCAGCAGTGATGGACAACCCAATCAGCCCCAGCATTTT. The V gene is TRBV25-1, the J gene TRBJ1-5, with D possibly TRBD1 on 5 matching bases. From germline, CDR1 is MGHDK and CDR2 SYGVNS. Trimming took 3 bases from V and 3 from J, leaving 9 bases between them. This CDR3 contains 14 residues.

As to this clone: At one end the junction does not follow the germline gene, possibly because of a read error. V is TRBV19 and J is TRBJ2-1, with TRBD2 as a possible D gene (7 bases). This CDR3 has 14 residues. Germline V gives CDR1 LNHDA, CDR2 SQIVND (reference sequence). CDR3 nucleotide sequence: TGTGCCAGCAGTATCAACGGGGGGCCAAATGAGCAGTTCTTC. Protein: CASSINGGPNEQFF.

The chain links TRBV29-1 to TRBJ2-7; 11 nucleotides match TRBD2. CDR3 length: 15 amino acids. Germline V gene data show CDR1 as SQVTM and CDR2 as ANQGSEA. V was clipped by 4 bases and J by 1 base; unmatched bases: 6. In nucleotides, the CDR3 is TGCAGCGTTGGGTGGGGGACTAGCGGTTCCTACGAGCAGTACTTC. It encodes CSVGWGTSGSYEQYF.